The source of this T cell receptor beta chain is a study of T cell responses to AZD1222 COVID-19 vaccine. This table comes from immunoSEQ multiplex PCR, and its TCRdb copy is limited to in-frame clones, with some not included. The table lists about 49,000 clones, under 85% of them singletons. Study results and limitations: Clonal diversity was possibly underestimated; the donors were predominantly white British and more often female. Researchers took repertoire samples only after the peak T cell response had come.

As concerns this clone: What it binds is unknown.

V dropped 3 bases and J dropped 0 bases, with 8 bases sitting between them. CDR3 length: 14 amino acids. Germline V gene lookup returns CDR1 SGHTA and CDR2 FQGNSA. Sequenced material: peripheral blood, taken on day 0 of MenACWY control vaccination. The origin of this receptor is an adult in good health. The chain combines TRBV7-2 with TRBJ1-1; D gene unclear. The CDR3 loop reads CASSLSGMNTEAFF. Written as DNA, the CDR3 is TGTGCCAGCAGCTTGTCGGGGATGAACACTGAAGCTTTCTTT.